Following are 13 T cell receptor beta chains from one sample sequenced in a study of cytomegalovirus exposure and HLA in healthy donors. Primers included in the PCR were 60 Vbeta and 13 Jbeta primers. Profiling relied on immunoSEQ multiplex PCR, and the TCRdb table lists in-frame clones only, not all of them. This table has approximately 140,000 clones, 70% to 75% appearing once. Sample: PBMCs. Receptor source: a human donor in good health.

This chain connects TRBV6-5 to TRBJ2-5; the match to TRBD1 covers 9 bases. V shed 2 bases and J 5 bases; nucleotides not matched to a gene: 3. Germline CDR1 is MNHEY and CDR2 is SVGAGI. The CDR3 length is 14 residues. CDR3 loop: CASSYGTGRETQYF. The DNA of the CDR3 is TGTGCCAGCAGTTACGGGACAGGGAGGGAGACCCAGTACTTC.

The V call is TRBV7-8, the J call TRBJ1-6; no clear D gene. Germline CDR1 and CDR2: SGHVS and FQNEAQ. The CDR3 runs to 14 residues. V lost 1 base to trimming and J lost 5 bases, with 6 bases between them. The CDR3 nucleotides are TGTGCCAGCAGCTTAGTGGGAGATAATTCACCCCTCCACTTT. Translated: CASSLVGDNSPLHF. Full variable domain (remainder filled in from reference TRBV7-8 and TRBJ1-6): GAGVSQSPRYKVAKRGQDVALRCDPISGHVSLFWYQQALGQGPEFLTYFQNEAQLDKSGLPSDRFFAERPEGSVSTLKIQRTQQEDSAVYLCASSLVGDNSPLHFGNGTRLTVT.

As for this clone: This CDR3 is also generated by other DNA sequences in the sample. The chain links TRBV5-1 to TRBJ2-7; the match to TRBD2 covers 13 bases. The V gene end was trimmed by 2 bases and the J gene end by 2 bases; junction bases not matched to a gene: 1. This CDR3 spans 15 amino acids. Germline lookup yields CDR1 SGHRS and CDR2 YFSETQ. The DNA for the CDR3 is TGCGCCAGCAGCTTCGGGACTAGCGGGACCTACGAGCAGTACTTC. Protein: CASSFGTSGTYEQYF.

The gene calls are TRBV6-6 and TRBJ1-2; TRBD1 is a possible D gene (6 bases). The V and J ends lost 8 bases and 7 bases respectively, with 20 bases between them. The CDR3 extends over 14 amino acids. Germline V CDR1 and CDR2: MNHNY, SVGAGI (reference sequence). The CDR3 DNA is TGTGCCAGCTACACCACGGACAGAGGGGGTGGCTACACCTTC. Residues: CASYTTDRGGGYTF.

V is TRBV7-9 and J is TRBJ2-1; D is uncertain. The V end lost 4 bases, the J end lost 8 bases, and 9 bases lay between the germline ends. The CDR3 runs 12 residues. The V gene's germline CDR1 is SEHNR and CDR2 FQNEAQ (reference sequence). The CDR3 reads CASSSTPDEQFF. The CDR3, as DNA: TGTGCCAGCAGCTCCACTCCGGATGAGCAGTTCTTC.

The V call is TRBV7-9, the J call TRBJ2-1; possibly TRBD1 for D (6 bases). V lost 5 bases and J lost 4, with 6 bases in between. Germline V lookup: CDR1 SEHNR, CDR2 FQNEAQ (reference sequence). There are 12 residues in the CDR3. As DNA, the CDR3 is TGTGCCAGCAGCACAGGGTACAATGAGCAGTTCTTC. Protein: CASSTGYNEQFF. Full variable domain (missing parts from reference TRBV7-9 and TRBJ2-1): DTGVSQNPRHKITKRGQNVTFRCDPISEHNRLYWYRQTLGQGPEFLTYFQNEAQLEKSRLLSDRFSAERPKGSFSTLEIQRTEQGDSAMYLCASSTGYNEQFFGPGTRLTVL.

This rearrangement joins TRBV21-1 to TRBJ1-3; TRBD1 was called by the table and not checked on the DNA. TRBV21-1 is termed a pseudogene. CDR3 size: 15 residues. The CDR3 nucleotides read TGTGCCAGCAGCAAAGGGACAGGGGGAGGAAACACCATATATTTT. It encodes CASSKGTGGGNTIYF.

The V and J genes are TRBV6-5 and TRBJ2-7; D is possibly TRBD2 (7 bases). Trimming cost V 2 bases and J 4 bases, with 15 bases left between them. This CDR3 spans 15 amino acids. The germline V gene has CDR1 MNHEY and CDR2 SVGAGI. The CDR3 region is CASSYQRGHEYEQYF. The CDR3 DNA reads TGTGCCAGCAGTTACCAGCGGGGACATGAGTACGAGCAGTACTTC.

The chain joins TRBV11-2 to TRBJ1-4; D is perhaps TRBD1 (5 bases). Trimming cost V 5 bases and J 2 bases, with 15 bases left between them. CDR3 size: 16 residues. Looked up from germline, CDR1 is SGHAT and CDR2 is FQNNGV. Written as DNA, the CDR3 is TGTGCCAGCAGCCGGACCTGGACAAAGACTAATGAAAAACTGTTTTTT. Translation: CASSRTWTKTNEKLFF.

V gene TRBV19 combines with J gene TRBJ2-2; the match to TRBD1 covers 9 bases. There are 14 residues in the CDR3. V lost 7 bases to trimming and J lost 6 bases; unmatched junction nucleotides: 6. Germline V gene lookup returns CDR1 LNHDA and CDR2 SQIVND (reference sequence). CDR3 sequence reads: CASNPGQGAGELFF. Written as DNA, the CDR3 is TGTGCCAGTAACCCGGGACAGGGAGCCGGGGAGCTGTTTTTT.

The chain's CDR3 is CASSLLAGEDEQFF. CDR3 DNA sequence: TGTGCCAGCAGCTTACTAGCGGGAGAGGATGAGCAGTTCTTC. The chain joins TRBV7-6 to TRBJ2-1; 10 bases are a match to TRBD2. V was clipped by 2 bases and J by 8 bases; unmatched bases: 3. CDR1 and CDR2 (germline): SGHVS, FNYEAQ. The CDR3 runs 14 residues.

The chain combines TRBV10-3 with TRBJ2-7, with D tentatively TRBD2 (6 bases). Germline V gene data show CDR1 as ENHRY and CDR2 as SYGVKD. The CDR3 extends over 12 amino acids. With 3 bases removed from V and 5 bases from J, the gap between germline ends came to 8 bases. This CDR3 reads CAISELANEQYF. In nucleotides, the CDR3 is TGTGCCATCAGTGAACTAGCTAACGAGCAGTACTTC.

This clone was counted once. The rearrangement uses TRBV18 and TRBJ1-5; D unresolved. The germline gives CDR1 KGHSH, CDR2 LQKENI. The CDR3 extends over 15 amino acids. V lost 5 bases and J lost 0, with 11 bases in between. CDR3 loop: CASSIDNNSNQPQHF. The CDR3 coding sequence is TGTGCCAGCTCAATCGACAACAATAGCAATCAGCCCCAGCATTTT. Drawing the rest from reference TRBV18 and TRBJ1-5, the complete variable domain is NAGVMQNPRHLVRRRGQEARLRCSPMKGHSHVYWYRQLPEEGLKFMVYLQKENIIDESGMPKERFSAEFPKEGPSILRIQQVVRGDSAAYFCASSIDNNSNQPQHFGDGTRLSIL.